The clone carrying this T cell receptor beta chain was detected only a few times. The source of the sample is a study of blood T cell repertoires in COVID-19. Study-wide background: Sites across the United States, Italy and Spain contributed samples from acute and convalescent COVID-19. T cells, B-cell-depleted T cells, or PBMCs provided the cDNA or gDNA that served as material.

The CDR3 runs to 15 residues. V dropped 4 bases and J dropped 3 bases, with 16 bases sitting between them. In germline, CDR1 is SGHRS, CDR2 YFSETQ. Per the authors' pipeline: Amplification of reference gene primers provided the estimated nucleated cell counts. The repertoire was sequenced with immunoSEQ multiplex PCR; TCRdb's copy has only in-frame clones and lacks some. V, J and clone size reflect that table, while D and trimming were determined from the DNA. This sample has fewer than 120,000 clones, with over 60% found just once. The sample taken for sequencing was peripheral blood. V gene TRBV5-1 combines with J gene TRBJ1-1; D might be TRBD1 (5 bases). The sequence was collected from a woman of 80 years or more with active or convalescent COVID-19. DNA of the CDR3: TGCGCCAGCAGCCCGGGGCGGGGTGGGGACACTGAAGCTTTCTTT. Translating it yields CASSPGRGGDTEAFF. Complete variable domain (other parts from reference TRBV5-1 and TRBJ1-1): KAGVTQTPRYLIKTRGQQVTLSCSPISGHRSVSWYQQTPGQGLQFLFEYFSETQRNKGNFPGRFSGRQFSNSRSEMNVSTLELGDSALYLCASSPGRGGDTEAFFGQGTRLTVV.